This TCR beta chain was identified in a study of T cells in Graves' hyperthyroidism and ophthalmopathy. Study-level findings and limits: Using 13 V-J features, a model discriminated ophthalmopathy from stable hyperthyroidism.

RNA transcripts were the template for amplifying TCR beta CDR3 regions. RT-PCR in the first round (using the HTBI primer set) targeted the TCR CDR3. TCRdb re-called the multiplex PCR reads through MiXCR, storing one row per CDR3 protein. The sample has fewer than 350,000 distinct CDR3 sequences, roughly 13% seen once. Trimming removed 5 bases from V and 5 bases from J; junction bases left unmatched: 3. The CDR3 length is 13 residues. This clonotype was counted only a few times. Antigen specificity is unknown. Uncontrolled infection, other autoimmune disease, pregnancy or lactation disqualified patients from enrolment.

The chain carries TRBV12-3 or TRBV12-4 and TRBJ2-4, with 7 bases identical to TRBD1. The TCR sequence derives from a woman aged 40 to 50 with Graves' hyperthyroidism. The sample consisted of blood. The CDR3 DNA sequence: TGTGCCAGCAGTCCTGACAGGGAAAACATTCAGTACTTC. It encodes CASSPDRENIQYF.